These T cell receptor beta chains were read from a single sample in a study of blood T cell repertoires in COVID-19. Clones were read by immunoSEQ multiplex PCR, and TCRdb kept only the in-frame ones, dropping some. The sample holds 150,000 to 200,000 clones, about 81% seen once. The sequencing input was peripheral blood. The source is a man aged 55-75 years with active or convalescent COVID-19. Both conserved end residues are part of each CDR3. Fields, in order: J gene, clone size, V gene, D gene, CDR3 DNA, CDR3 protein. A D gene is named only where the DNA matches it firmly. Size is omitted from some rows. Given values are once, few, many or a class for expanded clones.

j_gene: TRBJ1-2
abundance: NA
v_gene: TRBV5-1
d_gene: TRBD1
CDR3nt: TGCGCCAGCAGCGTGGACCCGGGACAGATTTATGGCTACACCTTC
CDR3aa: CASSVDPGQIYGYTF

j_gene: TRBJ2-1
abundance: NA
v_gene: TRBV3-1/TRBV3-2
d_gene: TRBD2
CDR3nt: TGTGCCAGCAGCCAGCGGCTAGCGGGGAATAATGAGCAGTTCTTC
CDR3aa: CASSQRLAGNNEQFF

j_gene: TRBJ1-5
abundance: NA
v_gene: TRBV10-3
d_gene: TRBD1
CDR3nt: TGTGCCGCCTCATCGGGACAGCCAACGCAGCCCCAGCATTTT
CDR3aa: CAASSGQPTQPQHF

j_gene: TRBJ1-2
abundance: NA
v_gene: TRBV5-1
d_gene: NA
CDR3nt: TGCGCCAGCAGCTTGAGCCGGTTAGGGGGCTATGGCTACACCTTC
CDR3aa: CASSLSRLGGYGYTF

j_gene: TRBJ1-2
abundance: NA
v_gene: TRBV3-1/TRBV3-2
d_gene: TRBD1
CDR3nt: TGTGCCAGCAGCCCCGGGACAGGGTTGGTTGGCTACACCTTC
CDR3aa: CASSPGTGLVGYTF

j_gene: TRBJ2-5
abundance: NA
v_gene: TRBV2
d_gene: TRBD2
CDR3nt: TGTGCCAGCAGTGACTGGCTAGCGGGAGAAGAGACCCAGTACTTC
CDR3aa: CASSDWLAGEETQYF

j_gene: TRBJ2-1
abundance: NA
v_gene: TRBV5-1
d_gene: TRBD1
CDR3nt: TGCGCCAGCAGCTATCAGGGGGCGCCAGGGAATGAGCAGTTCTTC
CDR3aa: CASSYQGAPGNEQFF

j_gene: TRBJ1-4
abundance: NA
v_gene: TRBV5-1
d_gene: NA
CDR3nt: TGCGCCAGCAGCTTCAGGGGCCGAGAAAAACTGTTTTTT
CDR3aa: CASSFRGREKLFF

j_gene: TRBJ1-6
abundance: once
v_gene: TRBV21-1
d_gene: NA
CDR3nt: TGTGCCAGCAGCAACGGGGACAGAAGCTCCTATAATTCACCCCTCCACTTT
CDR3aa: CASSNGDRSSYNSPLHF

j_gene: TRBJ1-6
abundance: NA
v_gene: TRBV5-6
d_gene: NA
CDR3nt: TGTGCCAGCAGTCCAGGACTACTCAGTTCACCCCTCCACTTT
CDR3aa: CASSPGLLSSPLHF

j_gene: TRBJ2-2
abundance: NA
v_gene: TRBV4-2
d_gene: NA
CDR3nt: TGTGCCAGCAGCCAAGATAGTCTAGCGATCGGGGAGCTGTTTTTT
CDR3aa: CASSQDSLAIGELFF

j_gene: TRBJ2-1
abundance: NA
v_gene: TRBV14
d_gene: TRBD2
CDR3nt: TGTGCCAGCAGCCTCTTCACAGGGACCGGGACTAGCGGAGCTTACAATGAGCAGTTCTTC
CDR3aa: CASSLFTGTGTSGAYNEQFF

j_gene: TRBJ2-7
abundance: NA
v_gene: TRBV6-5
d_gene: NA
CDR3nt: TGTGCCAGCAGCCGAGGAGGGGACAGAGTCTACGAGCAGTACTTC
CDR3aa: CASSRGGDRVYEQYF

j_gene: TRBJ2-7
abundance: NA
v_gene: TRBV6-1
d_gene: TRBD2
CDR3nt: TGTGCCAGCAGTGACCCCTCTAGCGGGAGCTACGAGCAGTACTTC
CDR3aa: CASSDPSSGSYEQYF

j_gene: TRBJ2-5
abundance: NA
v_gene: TRBV28
d_gene: TRBD2
CDR3nt: TGTGCCAGCAGTTTAGTGACTAGCGGACAAGAGACCCAGTACTTC
CDR3aa: CASSLVTSGQETQYF

j_gene: TRBJ2-2
abundance: NA
v_gene: TRBV21-1
d_gene: NA
CDR3nt: TGTGCCAGCACCTGCGGGGGGGCCTGTTCCGGGGAGCTGTTTTTT
CDR3aa: CASTCGGACSGELFF

j_gene: TRBJ1-1
abundance: NA
v_gene: TRBV10-3
d_gene: TRBD1
CDR3nt: TGTGCCATCACCCAGGGGGTAAGGGTCACTGAAGCTTTCTTT
CDR3aa: CAITQGVRVTEAFF

j_gene: TRBJ2-4
abundance: NA
v_gene: TRBV3-1/TRBV3-2
d_gene: NA
CDR3nt: TGTGCCAGCAGTCTAAGCAACCTAGCCAAAAACATTCAGTACTTC
CDR3aa: CASSLSNLAKNIQYF

j_gene: TRBJ1-1
abundance: few
v_gene: TRBV2
d_gene: TRBD1
CDR3nt: TGTGCCAGCAGTGAATCCGGGACAGGGACGTCAGCTTTCTTT
CDR3aa: CASSESGTGTSAFF

j_gene: TRBJ2-1
abundance: NA
v_gene: TRBV27
d_gene: TRBD1
CDR3nt: TGTGCCAGCAGTTTATACCCGGACAGGGGTTACAATGAGCAGTTCTTC
CDR3aa: CASSLYPDRGYNEQFF

j_gene: TRBJ1-2
abundance: NA
v_gene: TRBV10-2
d_gene: TRBD1
CDR3nt: TGCGCCAGCAGACCCGGGACAGGGCAATTTTATGGCTACACCTTC
CDR3aa: CASRPGTGQFYGYTF

j_gene: TRBJ1-1
abundance: NA
v_gene: TRBV7-9
d_gene: TRBD1
CDR3nt: TGTGCCAGCAGCTTAGGCCTTACAGGGGACGCTGAAGCTTTCTTT
CDR3aa: CASSLGLTGDAEAFF

j_gene: TRBJ1-6
abundance: NA
v_gene: TRBV19
d_gene: TRBD1
CDR3nt: TGTGCCAGTACGGGAGACAGGGGGCGTTCACCCCTCCACTTT
CDR3aa: CASTGDRGRSPLHF

j_gene: TRBJ1-3
abundance: NA
v_gene: TRBV5-1
d_gene: NA
CDR3nt: TGCGCCAGCAGCGCAGGGTACGGAAACACCATATATTTT
CDR3aa: CASSAGYGNTIYF

j_gene: TRBJ2-3
abundance: NA
v_gene: TRBV15
d_gene: TRBD1
CDR3nt: TGTGCCACCAGCCGGGACAGGGAAGATACGCAGTATTTT
CDR3aa: CATSRDREDTQYF

j_gene: TRBJ1-1
abundance: NA
v_gene: TRBV28
d_gene: NA
CDR3nt: TGTGCCAGCAGCCCCGGCAGGCACACTGAAGCTTTCTTT
CDR3aa: CASSPGRHTEAFF

j_gene: TRBJ1-6
abundance: NA
v_gene: TRBV9
d_gene: TRBD1
CDR3nt: TGTGCCAGCAGCGCACGACAGGGGCATTCACCCCTCCACTTT
CDR3aa: CASSARQGHSPLHF

j_gene: TRBJ2-7
abundance: NA
v_gene: TRBV5-1
d_gene: TRBD2
CDR3nt: TGCGCCAGCAGCCGGACTAGCGGTCCCTACGAGCAGTACTTC
CDR3aa: CASSRTSGPYEQYF

j_gene: TRBJ2-6
abundance: NA
v_gene: TRBV5-6
d_gene: TRBD2
CDR3nt: TGTGCCAGCAGCTGGGGGAGGGCCGGGGCCAACGTCCTGACTTTC
CDR3aa: CASSWGRAGANVLTF

j_gene: TRBJ1-1
abundance: NA
v_gene: TRBV7-3
d_gene: NA
CDR3nt: TGTGCCAGCAGCTTAACCGTGAACACTGAAGCTTTCTTT
CDR3aa: CASSLTVNTEAFF

j_gene: TRBJ2-7
abundance: few
v_gene: TRBV18
d_gene: TRBD2
CDR3nt: TGTGCCAGCTCACAGGGACTAGCGGGAGGGCCGCACGAGCAGTACTTC
CDR3aa: CASSQGLAGGPHEQYF

j_gene: TRBJ2-3
abundance: once
v_gene: TRBV5-5
d_gene: TRBD2
CDR3nt: TGTGCCAGCAGCTCGGGGACTAGCGGGGGGCTCGCAGATACGCAGTATTTT
CDR3aa: CASSSGTSGGLADTQYF

j_gene: TRBJ1-2
abundance: NA
v_gene: TRBV2
d_gene: NA
CDR3nt: TGTGCCAGCAGTGGGACAGAGAACTATGGCTACACCTTC
CDR3aa: CASSGTENYGYTF

j_gene: TRBJ1-4
abundance: NA
v_gene: TRBV19
d_gene: TRBD1
CDR3nt: TGTGCCACCAAGGACAGGGTTCTAGAAAAACTGTTTTTT
CDR3aa: CATKDRVLEKLFF

j_gene: TRBJ2-7
abundance: NA
v_gene: TRBV7-2
d_gene: NA
CDR3nt: TGTGCCAGCAGCTTACCAGGGGCCGAGAGCTCCTACGAGCAGTACTTC
CDR3aa: CASSLPGAESSYEQYF

j_gene: TRBJ1-4
abundance: once
v_gene: TRBV28
d_gene: NA
CDR3nt: TGTGCCAGCAGTTTATTCGAGGGTGCTAATGAAAAACTGTTTTTT
CDR3aa: CASSLFEGANEKLFF

j_gene: TRBJ2-3
abundance: NA
v_gene: TRBV6-5
d_gene: TRBD1
CDR3nt: TGTGCCAGCAGCCGTGGACAGGGCACAGATACGCAGTATTTT
CDR3aa: CASSRGQGTDTQYF

j_gene: TRBJ2-1
abundance: NA
v_gene: TRBV18
d_gene: TRBD1
CDR3nt: TGTGCCAGCTCAGGGACAGGGGGCGCAAACAATGAGCAGTTCTTC
CDR3aa: CASSGTGGANNEQFF

j_gene: TRBJ2-5
abundance: few
v_gene: TRBV21-1
d_gene: NA
CDR3nt: TGTGCCAGCAGCATGCCAGAATACCAAGAGACCCAGTACTTC
CDR3aa: CASSMPEYQETQYF

j_gene: TRBJ2-7
abundance: NA
v_gene: TRBV7-9
d_gene: NA
CDR3nt: TGTGCCAGCAGCTTAGTGCGGGACGAGCAGTACTTC
CDR3aa: CASSLVRDEQYF

j_gene: TRBJ2-7
abundance: NA
v_gene: TRBV7-3
d_gene: TRBD1
CDR3nt: TGTGCCAGCAGCCCAGGACAGGGTCTGAGCGAGCAGTACTTC
CDR3aa: CASSPGQGLSEQYF

j_gene: TRBJ1-2
abundance: NA
v_gene: TRBV4-1
d_gene: NA
CDR3nt: TGCGCCAGCAGCCAAGCGGGGTTCGGCTATGGCTACACCTTC
CDR3aa: CASSQAGFGYGYTF

j_gene: TRBJ1-5
abundance: NA
v_gene: TRBV19
d_gene: TRBD1
CDR3nt: TGTGCCAGTAGTCAAGACAGGGGGCGCGTACAGCCCCAGCATTTT
CDR3aa: CASSQDRGRVQPQHF

j_gene: TRBJ2-1
abundance: NA
v_gene: TRBV28
d_gene: TRBD1
CDR3nt: TGTGCCAGCAGTCCAATCCTCGGGACAGGGAACAATGAGCAGTTCTTC
CDR3aa: CASSPILGTGNNEQFF

j_gene: TRBJ2-7
abundance: NA
v_gene: TRBV10-2
d_gene: TRBD2
CDR3nt: TGCGCCAGCAGGCCGGGACTAGCGGGAGCGTACGAGCAGTACTTC
CDR3aa: CASRPGLAGAYEQYF

j_gene: TRBJ2-7
abundance: NA
v_gene: TRBV5-1
d_gene: NA
CDR3nt: TGCGCCAGCAGCACGGACGGGACTGCACCTATCTACGAGCAGTACTTC
CDR3aa: CASSTDGTAPIYEQYF

j_gene: TRBJ1-1
abundance: NA
v_gene: TRBV29-1
d_gene: TRBD1
CDR3nt: TGCAGCGTCGGGACAGGCGAAAACACTGAAGCTTTCTTT
CDR3aa: CSVGTGENTEAFF

j_gene: TRBJ2-3
abundance: once
v_gene: TRBV24-1
d_gene: NA
CDR3nt: TGTGCCACCAGTGATTTGATCAGGGGCAGCACAGATACGCAGTATTTT
CDR3aa: CATSDLIRGSTDTQYF

j_gene: TRBJ1-2
abundance: once
v_gene: TRBV29-1
d_gene: NA
CDR3nt: TGCAGCGTGCAGGATCTGCTGGGCTATGGCTACACCTTC
CDR3aa: CSVQDLLGYGYTF

j_gene: TRBJ2-7
abundance: NA
v_gene: TRBV6-2/TRBV6-3
d_gene: TRBD1
CDR3nt: TGTGCCAGCAGTCCGGACAGGGGGAACGAGCAGTACTTC
CDR3aa: CASSPDRGNEQYF